This T cell receptor beta chain was sequenced for a study of blood T cell repertoires in COVID-19. Generated by immunoSEQ multiplex PCR, the TCRdb table keeps only in-frame clones and is missing some. The sample contains roughly 200,000 clones, nearly 90% of which appear only once. V lost 5 bases and J lost 2, with 10 bases in between. The CDR3 is made up of 14 amino acids. The germline V gene has CDR1 LNHNV and CDR2 YYDKDF (reference sequence). The rearrangement uses TRBV15 and TRBJ1-5; D gene unclear. This sequence was found in a woman between 40 and 50 years old with acute COVID-19. The sequenced sample was PBMCs or T cells enriched from blood (not recorded which). The CDR3 region is CATSAIRGNQPQHF. For the CDR3, the DNA is TGTGCCACCAGCGCGATCCGGGGCAATCAGCCCCAGCATTTT.